What follows are 20 T cell receptor beta chains derived from one specimen sequenced in a study of cytomegalovirus exposure and HLA in healthy donors. The primer mix had 60 Vbeta and 13 Jbeta primers. Here immunoSEQ multiplex PCR was the method, and the copy in TCRdb shows in-frame clones only, minus some. Among tens of thousands of clones listed, roughly 74% were seen once. Sample: PBMCs. These receptors were obtained from a man aged 30-40 years in good health and CMV-seronegative.

This sequence joins TRBV28 and TRBJ1-5; 7 nucleotides align to TRBD1. V shed 1 base, J shed 7 bases, and the junction held 7 bases outside the gene matches. Germline V lookup: CDR1 MDHEN, CDR2 SYDVKM. The CDR3 extends over 15 amino acids. The DNA of the CDR3 is TGTGCCAGCAGTTTATCACAGGGGATAGGGCAGCCCCAGCATTTT. This sequence encodes CASSLSQGIGQPQHF.

The chain employs TRBV29-1 and TRBJ1-3; D gene ambiguous. CDR3 length equals 13 residues. The germline V gene has CDR1 SQVTM and CDR2 ANQGSEA. Trimming took off 6 bases at V and 0 bases at J, with 9 bases between the two ends. CDR3 DNA sequence: TGCAGCGTGAGGCAGAGCTCTGGAAACACCATATATTTT. Translating gives CSVRQSSGNTIYF.

Worth noting for this clone: Relative to the germline gene, one junction end is altered; a read error may explain this. The gene calls are TRBV9 and TRBJ2-1, with D possibly TRBD2 on 6 matching bases. CDR3 length: 17 amino acids. Germline V gene data show CDR1 as SGDLS and CDR2 as YYNGEE. CDR3 residues: CASSPSFRDPDYDEQFF. The CDR3 nucleotides read TGTGCCAGCAGCCCGAGTTTCCGGGATCCGGACTACGATGAGCAGTTCTTC.

This clone was recorded a few times. The genes are TRBV28 and TRBJ1-2; D is perhaps TRBD1 (6 bases). The CDR3 spans 15 residues. Between the trimmed V and J ends, which lost 2 bases and 5 bases, there was a span of 15 bases. The V gene's germline CDR1 is MDHEN and CDR2 SYDVKM. The CDR3 DNA is TGTGCCAGCAGTTTAGGGGGCAGGGAGGGGTATGGCTACACCTTC. Amino acids: CASSLGGREGYGYTF.

A note on this clone: Other DNA sequences in the same sample also yield this CDR3. The chain is built from TRBV27 and TRBJ1-5; D is perhaps TRBD1 (5 bases). Germline lookup yields CDR1 MNHEY and CDR2 SMNVEV (reference sequence). The V end lost 2 bases, the J end lost 0 bases, and 8 bases lay between the germline ends. CDR3 length: 15 amino acids. In DNA, the CDR3 is TGTGCCAGCAGTTTAGGCGGGGGTAGCAATCAGCCCCAGCATTTT. Protein sequence: CASSLGGGSNQPQHF.

The gene calls are TRBV11-2 and TRBJ1-1, with 8 bases fitting TRBD1. Trimming removed 5 bases from V and 4 bases from J; junction bases left unmatched: 12. This CDR3 is 16 amino acids long. Per germline, CDR1 SGHAT and CDR2 FQNNGV. The CDR3 sequence is CASSMGQAPARTEAFF. The CDR3 bases are TGTGCCAGCAGCATGGGACAGGCCCCTGCGCGCACTGAAGCTTTCTTT.

CDR3 in amino acids: CATLGLGEQFF. DNA for the CDR3: TGTGCCACCCTCGGACTTGGTGAGCAGTTCTTC. The rearrangement joins TRBV2 to TRBJ2-1, with D maybe TRBD2 (5 bases). Trimming removed 10 bases from V and 9 bases from J, with 13 bases in between. This CDR3 region has 11 residues. Looked up from germline, CDR1 is SNHLY and CDR2 is FYNNEI. The entire variable domain, with the rest obtained from reference TRBV2 and TRBJ2-1, is as follows: EPEVTQTPSHQVTQMGQEVILRCVPISNHLYFYWYRQILGQKVEFLVSFYNNEISEKSEIFDDQFSVERPDGSNFTLKIRSTKLEDSAMYFCATLGLGEQFFGPGTRLTVL.

This clone showed up just once. The chain has TRBV28 and TRBJ2-1, with TRBD2 as a possible D gene (5 bases). Germline V gives CDR1 MDHEN, CDR2 SYDVKM. This CDR3 has 16 amino acids. Trimming stripped 5 bases from V and 0 bases from J, with 14 bases between. The CDR3 here is CASSLRGLSSYNEQFF. The DNA for the CDR3 is TGTGCCAGCAGTCTACGCGGACTGAGCTCCTACAATGAGCAGTTCTTC.

Concerning this clone: This sample also contains other DNA sequences that code for the same CDR3. The V call is TRBV27, the J call TRBJ1-4, with 8 positions matching TRBD1. The germline V gene encodes CDR1 MNHEY and CDR2 SMNVEV (reference sequence). With 10 bases clipped from V and 8 bases from J, the junction kept 12 bases outside the gene matches. The length of the CDR3 is 14 residues. The CDR3 region has the DNA TGTGCCACCGGCCCCGGGACAGGCGGAGAAAAACTGTTTTTT. Encoded protein: CATGPGTGGEKLFF.

The chain recombines TRBV6-1 with TRBJ1-6; 8 nucleotides agree with TRBD1. The CDR3 length is 14 residues. Losses at the gene ends were 2 bases for V and 10 bases for J; bases not matched to a gene: 4. Per germline, CDR1 MNHNS and CDR2 SASEGT. As DNA, the CDR3 is TGTGCCAGCAGTGAAACTACAGGGGGGTCACCCCTCCACTTT. Protein sequence: CASSETTGGSPLHF.

The chain joins TRBV5-1 to TRBJ1-5; no firm D call. The CDR3 sequence is 15 residues long. Germline V gene data show CDR1 as SGHRS and CDR2 as YFSETQ. The V end was cut by 0 bases, the J end by 7 bases, with 14 bases between. CDR3 sequence: CASSLEGGNGQPQHF. Here the CDR3 DNA reads TGCGCCAGCAGCTTGGAGGGCGGGAACGGGCAGCCCCAGCATTTT. The full variable domain, with the rest looked up from reference TRBV5-1 and TRBJ1-5, is KAGVTQTPRYLIKTRGQQVTLSCSPISGHRSVSWYQQTPGQGLQFLFEYFSETQRNKGNFPGRFSGRQFSNSRSEMNVSTLELGDSALYLCASSLEGGNGQPQHFGDGTRLSIL.

The V and J genes are TRBV7-2 and TRBJ2-5; D might be TRBD1 (5 bases). CDR1 is SGHTA, CDR2 FQGNSA, per germline. The CDR3 totals 14 residues. V lost 5 bases to trimming and J lost 4 bases, with 14 bases between them. The CDR3 loop is CASSQARGLETQYF. CDR3 coding DNA: TGTGCCAGCAGCCAGGCTAGGGGTTTAGAGACCCAGTACTTC.

The CDR3: CASRRLRGGYTF. CDR3 coding DNA: TGTGCCAGCAGGCGACTCAGGGGTGGCTACACCTTC. The rearrangement links TRBV6-5 to TRBJ1-2, with D perhaps TRBD1 (6 bases). Germline V gene lookup returns CDR1 MNHEY and CDR2 SVGAGI. This CDR3 spans 12 amino acids. Trimming removed 6 bases at V and 7 bases at J, with 12 bases between.

CDR3 loop: CASSFGQGRGNYGYTF. The DNA for the CDR3 is TGTGCCAGCAGTTTCGGACAGGGCAGGGGGAACTATGGCTACACCTTC. The chain is built from TRBV6-6 and TRBJ1-2; TRBD1 agrees at 8 bases. V shed 4 bases, J shed 2 bases, and the junction held 9 bases outside the gene matches. This CDR3 is built from 16 residues. The germline gives CDR1 MNHNY, CDR2 SVGAGI (reference sequence).

This clone has only a few counts. The gene calls are TRBV10-3 and TRBJ1-1; 8 bases line up with TRBD1. Germline V gives CDR1 ENHRY, CDR2 SYGVKD. The CDR3 has 15 residues. With 7 bases clipped from V and 5 bases from J, the junction kept 12 bases outside the gene matches. DNA for the CDR3: TGTGCCATCAATAGGGAACGGACAGGGCAGACTGAAGCTTTCTTT. Its translation: CAINRERTGQTEAFF.

The rearrangement links TRBV18 to TRBJ1-5, with 9 bases matching TRBD1. The CDR3 is 16 residues long. J lost 1 base, V lost 4 bases, and 5 bases had no gene match. In germline, CDR1 is KGHSH, CDR2 LQKENI. CDR3 residues: CASSLATGGSNQPQHF. CDR3 sequence (DNA): TGTGCCAGCTCACTAGCGACAGGGGGGAGCAATCAGCCCCAGCATTTT.

V is TRBV12-1 and J is TRBJ2-1; TRBD1 is the table's D call, not checked against the DNA. TRBV12-1 is a documented pseudogene. The CDR3 contains 16 residues. The CDR3 reads CASSLRWDRANDEQFF. The CDR3 nucleotides read TGTGCCAGCAGCCTGCGTTGGGACAGGGCGAACGATGAGCAGTTCTTC.

This sequence joins TRBV7-9 and TRBJ1-6, with TRBD1 identical over 8 bases. The V and J ends lost 4 bases and 10 bases, in that order; junction bases with no gene match: 6. CDR3 length: 14 amino acids. Germline lookup yields CDR1 SEHNR and CDR2 FQNEAQ (reference sequence). The CDR3 is CASSSTGDWSPLHF. CDR3 nucleotides: TGTGCCAGCAGCTCGACAGGGGATTGGTCACCCCTCCACTTT.

V and J are TRBV19 and TRBJ1-1; no clear D gene. There are 20 residues in the CDR3. Trimming took 1 base from V and 3 from J, leaving 27 bases between them. The germline V gene encodes CDR1 LNHDA and CDR2 SQIVND (reference sequence). For the CDR3, the DNA is TGTGCCAGTAGTATAGCAGGTGGGGTATGGACTCCCCCCCGGCACACTGAAGCTTTCTTT. Residues: CASSIAGGVWTPPRHTEAFF.

This clone occurred a few times. The rearrangement joins TRBV4-2 to TRBJ2-7; 11 nucleotides line up with TRBD2. The CDR3 is 15 residues long. The junction had 3 bases not matched to a gene; V was cut back by 0 bases and J by 5 bases. Germline lookup yields CDR1 LGHNA and CDR2 YNFKEQ. For the CDR3, the DNA is TGTGCCAGCAGCCAAGATACTAGCGGGAGCGACGAGCAGTACTTC. This codes for CASSQDTSGSDEQYF.